This entry features one T cell receptor (beta chain) sequence. The CDR3 runs to 18 residues. Trimming took 5 bases from V and 9 from J, leaving 26 bases between them. The germline V gene encodes CDR1 SEHNR and CDR2 FQNEAQ (reference sequence). This entry is derived from a study of Ad26.COV2.S vaccination and SARS-CoV-2 variants. Assay used: immunoSEQ multiplex PCR; TCRdb lists only in-frame clones, some missing. The sample records approximately 480,000 clones, about 83% being singletons. The treatment here: around 19 received Ad26.COV2.S at low or high dose, single or two shots; roughly five received placebo; per-sample allocation not given. Day 63 after the first vaccine or placebo injection was the time point for sampling.

J is TRBJ1-6 and V is TRBV7-9; possible D gene TRBD1, 5 bases. This TCR derives from a person aged 18-65 years who received the Ad26.COV2.S COVID-19 vaccine or a placebo. The sequencing here drew on peripheral blood, taken in a trial of Ad26.COV2.S vaccine versus placebo. CDR3 sequence reads: CASSGHPGFMRRPSPLHF. The CDR3, as DNA: TGTGCCAGCAGCGGACACCCGGGATTTATGCGCCGACCTTCACCCCTCCACTTT.